This TCR beta chain comes out of a study of CD8 T cells in Susac syndrome. V was trimmed by 5 bases and J by 2 bases, leaving 12 bases between them. The CDR3 covers 15 residues. Germline V gene data show CDR1 as SGHTA and CDR2 as FQGNSA. The multiple sclerosis controls were treatment-naive patients affected by stable or active relapsing-remitting disease. A single count supports this clonotype. With random hexamers, reverse transcription was performed on about 0.45 to 1 ug of RNA. A multiplex approach, immunoSEQ multiplex PCR, amplified TCR beta CDR3 across 54 Vbeta and 13 Jbeta. TCRdb analysed the immunoSEQ multiplex PCR reads with MiXCR anew, one entry per CDR3 protein. This table holds roughly 120,000 distinct CDR3 sequences, approximately 94% found once.

This receptor was taken from a human donor with multiple sclerosis. Sequencing input: CD4+ T cells from PBMCs. The rearrangement links TRBV7-2 to TRBJ2-2; D is uncertain. The CDR3 sequence: CASSVRLPNTGELFF. The CDR3 nucleotides are TGTGCCAGCAGCGTCCGCCTACCTAACACCGGGGAGCTGTTTTTT.